The next 18 T cell receptor beta chains were all read from a single sample in a study of blood T cell repertoires in COVID-19 (dated by TCRdb to 2019 to 2021). Receptors were amplified or captured by the immunoSEQ multiplex PCR assay. Held by TCRdb, this immuneACCESS table contains in-frame sequences only and omits some clones. Under half of the omission traces to an unresolved V gene where checked; the cause of the rest is unknown. Here the sample has 180,000 or so clones; 86% occur a single time. Less than 3.5% of the sample rests with the top ten. Material: peripheral blood. These receptors were obtained from a man between 65 and 85 years old with acute or convalescent COVID-19.

V gene TRBV7-9 combines with J gene TRBJ2-7, with 8 bases identical to TRBD1. The length of the CDR3 is 14 residues. Unmatched junction bases numbered 6, after V lost 5 bases and J lost 3 bases. Germline CDR1 is SEHNR and CDR2 is FQNEAQ (reference sequence). The CDR3: CASSPRQGSYEQYF. CDR3 nucleotides: TGTGCCAGCAGCCCCCGACAGGGGAGCTACGAGCAGTACTTC.

V is TRBV7-3 and J is TRBJ2-1, with 12 bases matching TRBD1. The germline V gene encodes CDR1 SGHTA and CDR2 FQGTGA. With 5 bases clipped from V and 8 bases from J, the junction kept 10 bases outside the gene matches. This CDR3 has 16 residues. The CDR3 here is CASSPIPGQGAYEQFF. Written as DNA, the CDR3 is TGTGCCAGCAGCCCTATCCCGGGACAGGGGGCGTATGAGCAGTTCTTC. The full variable domain, in which reference TRBV7-3 and TRBJ2-1 provide the parts outside the CDR3, is GAGVSQTPSNKVTEKGKYVELRCDPISGHTALYWYRQSLGQGPEFLIYFQGTGAADDSGLPNDRFFAVRPEGSVSTLKIQRTERGDSAVYLCASSPIPGQGAYEQFFGPGTRLTVL.

The rearrangement links TRBV19 to TRBJ1-5, with TRBD1 matching 7 bases. The germline V gene has CDR1 LNHDA and CDR2 SQIVND (reference sequence). The CDR3 totals 15 residues. V shed 3 bases and J 3 bases; nucleotides not matched to a gene: 5. CDR3 residues: CASSIPGQLNQPQHF. The CDR3 nucleotides are TGTGCCAGTAGTATCCCGGGACAGCTCAATCAGCCCCAGCATTTT.

The chain's CDR3 is CASSQLGTAGNTIYF. CDR3 bases: TGTGCCAGCAGTCAACTTGGGACAGCTGGAAACACCATATATTTT. V usage is TRBV4-2 and J usage is TRBJ1-3, with 7 bases aligning to TRBD1. The CDR3 is made up of 15 amino acids. Germline CDR1 and CDR2: LGHNA and YNFKEQ. Trimming took 6 bases from V and 2 from J; bases not matched to a gene: 7.

This chain connects TRBV28 to TRBJ2-3, with D possibly TRBD1 on 6 matching bases. V was cut by 3 bases and J by 0 bases, with 10 bases left in between. CDR3 length equals 15 residues. Germline V gene lookup returns CDR1 MDHEN and CDR2 SYDVKM. The DNA for the CDR3 is TGTGCCAGCAGTTTGTACAGGGTTAGCACAGATACGCAGTATTTT. Translating gives CASSLYRVSTDTQYF.

The rearrangement uses TRBV18 and TRBJ1-4; D is unresolved. Per germline, CDR1 KGHSH and CDR2 LQKENI. The CDR3 is 13 amino acids. V was trimmed by 8 bases and J by 4 bases, leaving 11 bases between them. The CDR3 region has the DNA TGTGCCAGCGCACTCCTTAATAATGAAAAACTGTTTTTT. Translated, it gives CASALLNNEKLFF.

The chain links TRBV6-1 to TRBJ1-1; 10 bases fit TRBD1. The germline V gene encodes CDR1 MNHNS and CDR2 SASEGT. V dropped 0 bases and J dropped 4; count of bases not matched to a gene: 14. The CDR3 runs to 19 residues. The CDR3 nucleotides are TGTGCCAGCAGTGAAGCCCGGGACAGGGGAGTAAAGAAGGGCACTGAAGCTTTCTTT. Amino acid sequence: CASSEARDRGVKKGTEAFF.

The rearrangement joins TRBV28 to TRBJ1-4, with D perhaps TRBD1 (6 bases). Germline V gene sequence: CDR1 MDHEN, CDR2 SYDVKM. The CDR3 loop spans 15 amino acids. V lost 2 bases to trimming and J lost 5 bases, with 12 bases between them. CDR3 bases: TGTGCCAGCAGTTTAGGGGGCATTAACAATGAAAAACTGTTTTTT. It codes for CASSLGGINNEKLFF.

The chain recombines TRBV18 with TRBJ2-7; 8 nucleotides align to TRBD2. With 0 bases clipped from V and 6 bases from J, the junction kept 4 bases outside the gene matches. Germline-derived CDR1 and CDR2 are KGHSH and LQKENI. The CDR3 has 14 residues. The CDR3 here is CASSPPSGRSEQYF. The DNA for the CDR3 is TGTGCCAGCTCACCACCGAGCGGGAGATCCGAGCAGTACTTC.

V is TRBV5-1 and J is TRBJ2-2; TRBD2 aligns across 7 bases. Trimming cost V 6 bases and J 3 bases; bases outside gene matches: 5. Germline V gene sequence: CDR1 SGHRS, CDR2 YFSETQ. The CDR3 runs 14 residues. The CDR3 DNA sequence: TGCGCCAGCACCGTGCTAGCGGACACCGGGGAGCTGTTTTTT. Residues: CASTVLADTGELFF.

This clone was picked up one time. V usage is TRBV5-4 and J usage is TRBJ2-7; 11 bases are a match to TRBD2. With 4 bases clipped from V and 2 bases from J, the junction kept 2 bases outside the gene matches. Germline loops: CDR1 SGHNT, CDR2 YYREEE (reference sequence). The CDR3 totals 14 residues. The CDR3 reads CASSVAGGPYEQYF. The CDR3 bases are TGTGCCAGCAGCGTAGCGGGAGGGCCCTACGAGCAGTACTTC.

The J gene is TRBJ1-5, the V gene TRBV4-2, with D tentatively TRBD1 (6 bases). This CDR3 region has 15 residues. Germline CDR1 and CDR2: LGHNA and YNFKEQ. V shed 4 bases and J shed 0 bases, with 10 bases lying between them. The CDR3 loop is CASSPWTDSNQPQHF. The CDR3 bases are TGTGCCAGCAGCCCTTGGACAGATAGCAATCAGCCCCAGCATTTT.

The gene calls are TRBV18 and TRBJ2-7; 9 bases align to TRBD2. The CDR3 has 15 amino acids. CDR1 is KGHSH, CDR2 LQKENI, per germline. After removal of 6 bases from V and 7 bases from J, the junction contained 13 bases not matched to a gene. The chain's CDR3 is CASSTASGTLREQYF. CDR3 coding DNA: TGTGCCAGCTCTACGGCTAGCGGGACCCTAAGGGAGCAGTACTTC.

V is TRBV18 and J is TRBJ1-1, with 10 nucleotides matching TRBD1. This CDR3 is built from 14 residues. Looked up from germline, CDR1 is KGHSH and CDR2 is LQKENI. Trimming removed 4 bases from V and 4 bases from J; junction bases left unmatched: 3. As DNA, the CDR3 is TGTGCCAGCTCACAAGGACAGGGGGGCACTGAAGCTTTCTTT. Translation: CASSQGQGGTEAFF.

The genes are TRBV2 and TRBJ2-7; D is perhaps TRBD1 (6 bases). Germline values: CDR1 SNHLY, CDR2 FYNNEI. Trimming pared 6 bases from V and 3 bases from J, leaving 24 bases between. CDR3 size: 17 residues. The CDR3 here is CASSQGPRSGQSYEQYF. DNA of the CDR3: TGTGCCAGCAGCCAAGGACCTCGTTCTGGACAGAGCTACGAGCAGTACTTC.

The chain has TRBV4-3 and TRBJ2-1, with 11 bases fitting TRBD1. Trimming took 4 bases from V and 9 from J; bases not matched to a gene: 2. The V gene's germline CDR1 is LGHNA and CDR2 YSLEER. This CDR3 is built from 13 residues. The CDR3 nucleotides read TGCGCCAGCAGCCGGGACAGGGGGGCTGAGCAGTTCTTC. Its translation: CASSRDRGAEQFF.

On this clone itself: This CDR3 is also generated by other DNA sequences in the sample. The chain employs TRBV30 and TRBJ1-5, with D possibly TRBD1 on 6 matching bases. Germline V lookup: CDR1 GTSNPN, CDR2 SVGIG (reference sequence). The length of the CDR3 is 12 residues. V dropped 5 bases and J dropped 4 bases, with 9 bases sitting between them. The CDR3 region has the DNA TGTGCCTGGTCGGGACAAAATCAGCCCCAGCATTTT. This gives the protein CAWSGQNQPQHF.

J is TRBJ2-3 and V is TRBV6-6; D is undetermined. The length of the CDR3 is 13 residues. The germline V gene has CDR1 MNHNY and CDR2 SVGAGI (reference sequence). Trimming removed 8 bases at V and 2 bases at J, with 11 bases between. This chain's CDR3 is CASCLTHTDTQYF. CDR3 sequence (DNA): TGTGCCAGCTGCCTAACCCACACAGATACGCAGTATTTT.